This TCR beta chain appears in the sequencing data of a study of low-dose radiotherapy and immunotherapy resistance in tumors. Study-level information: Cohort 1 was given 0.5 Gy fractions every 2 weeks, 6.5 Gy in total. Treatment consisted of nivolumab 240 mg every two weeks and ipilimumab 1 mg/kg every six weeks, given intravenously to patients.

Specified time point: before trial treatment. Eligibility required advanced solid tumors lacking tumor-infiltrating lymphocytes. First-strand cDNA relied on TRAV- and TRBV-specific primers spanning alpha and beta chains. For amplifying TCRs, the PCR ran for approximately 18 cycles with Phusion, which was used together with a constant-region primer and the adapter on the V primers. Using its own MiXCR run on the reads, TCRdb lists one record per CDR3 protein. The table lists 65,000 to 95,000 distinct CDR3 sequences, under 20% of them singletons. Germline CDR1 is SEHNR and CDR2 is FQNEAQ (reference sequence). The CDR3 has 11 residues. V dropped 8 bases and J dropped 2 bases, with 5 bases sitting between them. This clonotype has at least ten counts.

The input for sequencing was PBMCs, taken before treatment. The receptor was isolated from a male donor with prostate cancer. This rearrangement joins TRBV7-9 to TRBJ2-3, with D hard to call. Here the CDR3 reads CASGYTDTQYF. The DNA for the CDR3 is TGTGCCAGCGGGTACACAGATACGCAGTATTTT.